This TCR beta chain was found in a study of cytotoxic CD8 clonotypes in ibrutinib-treated CLL. For the study at large: Response samples came after a median roughly 11 months of treatment, range 6 to 36. Sequencing produced an average of roughly 270,000 productive templates and 85,000 to 95,000 productive rearrangements per sample. Study-wide results and caveats: Relative to age-matched healthy donors, clonality at baseline was higher, and it tracked circulating CD8+ T-cell counts.

The table came from immunoSEQ multiplex PCR; TCRdb's copy has only in-frame clones and leaves some out. The sample shows approximately 50,000 clones, less than 75% of them seen only once. Note on this clone: No antigen is known for it.

V lost 0 bases, J lost 3 bases, and 12 bases lay in between. This CDR3 is built from 16 residues. Per the germline V gene, CDR1 is MNHEY and CDR2 is SVGAGI. This sequence was found in a human donor with chronic lymphocytic leukemia. This material consisted of PBMCs, taken after 12 months of ibrutinib treatment. The J gene is TRBJ1-5, the V gene TRBV6-5; D is possibly TRBD1 (5 bases). The CDR3 sequence is CASSYSIPGYNQPQHF. The CDR3 DNA sequence: TGTGCCAGCAGTTACTCGATACCAGGGTACAATCAGCCCCAGCATTTT.